This TCR beta chain is drawn from a study of blood T cells in healthy people across ages. Concerning this clonotype itself: Its antigen is undetermined.

Whole-study findings and limits: Getting older went along with TCR beta diversity per million T cells dropping roughly linearly. Nothing was known about donor CMV status, and this possibly confounded expanded clonotype changes.

The CDR3 runs to 14 residues. Trimming removed 3 bases from V and 3 bases from J; junction bases left unmatched: 2. Germline V gene sequence: CDR1 SGDLS, CDR2 YYNGEE. A second PCR of roughly 6 to 12 cycles used a sample-barcoded 5' primer and a J-beta primer mix. TCRdb reanalysed the 5' RACE reads using MiXCR and keeps one entry per CDR3 protein. The sample has fewer than 800,000 distinct CDR3 sequences, roughly 25% seen once. These data were also filed under a second study, of T cells of mothers and their children. That paper adds: Samples were obtained from a few healthy Caucasian mothers and their six children.

Sequenced: blood. V is TRBV9 and J is TRBJ2-1, with 8 bases fitting TRBD2. The receptor was derived from a boy aged 5-17 years in good health. For the CDR3, the DNA is TGTGCCAGCAGCGGGACTAGCCGCTACAATGAGCAGTTCTTC. This gives the protein CASSGTSRYNEQFF.